Presented here are 8 T cell receptor beta chains from one specimen sequenced in a study of T cell clonality in common variable immunodeficiency. Repertoires were generated with immunoSEQ multiplex PCR, while TCRdb's copy carries only in-frame clones and drops some. Observed in the sample are some 52,000 clones, none of them singletons. The sample consisted of peripheral blood mononuclear cells. All receptors derive from a person between 18 and 69 years old in good health.

Ten or more counts support this clone. The CDR3 end is not reached by the read, which stops 3 residues before it; the germline J gene fills it in. Different DNA sequences within this sample yield the same CDR3. The chain uses TRBV5-1 and TRBJ1-3; 8 nucleotides agree with TRBD1. The V and J ends lost 4 bases and 0 bases, in that order; junction bases with no gene match: 3. The CDR3 sequence is 15 residues long. Germline loops: CDR1 SGHRS, CDR2 YFSETQ. The CDR3 region is CASSVTGDSGNTIYF. The sequenced CDR3 bases are TGCGCCAGCAGCGTGACAGGGGACTCTGGAAACACC.

This clone was observed at least ten times. The CDR3 DNA, read in part, is TGCAGTGCTAGCAAGGTGAGGCATCAGCCC. It translates to CSASKVRHQP. The complete CDR3 protein is CSASKVRHQPQHF. The chain couples TRBV20-1 to TRBJ1-5, with D unclear. The CDR3 extends 3 residues past the end of the read, so its final part is completed from the germline J gene. The CDR3 runs 13 residues. Trimming left V 3 bases short and J 5 bases short, with 11 bases between. Germline V gene lookup returns CDR1 DFQATT and CDR2 SNEGSKA (reference sequence).

This clone occurred many times. The read is 3 residues too short to cover the CDR3 end, so that end is filled in from the germline J gene. The sample holds other DNA sequences that translate to the same CDR3. This sequence joins TRBV5-1 and TRBJ2-7; 13 bases align to TRBD2. CDR1 is SGHRS, CDR2 YFSETQ, per germline. V shed 5 bases, J shed 3 bases, and the junction held 5 bases outside the gene matches. The CDR3 covers 15 residues. The CDR3 bases that were read are TGCGCCAGCAGTTGGACTAGCGGGAGCATCTACGAG. This sequence encodes CASSWTSGSIYE. From start to end, the CDR3 is CASSWTSGSIYEQYF.

In its sample, this clone was seen many times. The read finishes 3 residues shy of the CDR3 end, and the germline J gene is used to complete it. The genes are TRBV19 and TRBJ1-4; 7 nucleotides match TRBD1. From germline, CDR1 is LNHDA and CDR2 SQIVND (reference sequence). Trimming took 7 bases from V and 4 from J; bases not matched to a gene: 9. The CDR3 has 15 residues. CDR3 bases read: TGTGCCAGTACCCGCCGGGGGACAGATAATGAAAAA. Protein product: CASTRRGTDNEK. The entire CDR3 protein reads CASTRRGTDNEKLFF. Looking up the rest from reference TRBV19 and TRBJ1-4 gives the full variable domain: DGGITQSPKYLFRKEGQNVTLSCEQNLNHDAMYWYRQDPGQGLRLIYYSQIVNDFQKGDIAEGYSVSREKKESFPLTVTSAQKNPTAFYLCASTRRGTDNEKLFFGSGTQLSVL.

This clone has a count of ten or more. The read halts 3 residues ahead of the CDR3 end, with the missing end drawn from the germline J gene. This chain links TRBV6-1 with TRBJ2-3; TRBD1 agrees at 9 bases. This CDR3 spans 16 amino acids. Trimming cost V 0 bases and J 3 bases; bases outside gene matches: 4. Looked up from germline, CDR1 is MNHNS and CDR2 is SASEGT. The CDR3 reads CASSEAQGQGTDTQYF. Partial CDR3 DNA: TGTGCCAGCAGTGAAGCGCAGGGACAGGGTACAGATACG.

There are many counts of this clone. The CDR3 is cut off 3 residues early in the read; its end comes from the germline J gene. This rearrangement joins TRBV7-2 to TRBJ2-7; 8 nucleotides agree with TRBD1. CDR1 is SGHTA, CDR2 FQGNSA, per germline. The V gene end was trimmed by 3 bases and the J gene end by 3 bases; junction bases not matched to a gene: 4. CDR3 size: 14 residues. The covered CDR3 bases are TGTGCCAGCAGCTTGCAAGGACAGGGCTACGAG. Translating it yields CASSLQGQGYE. The entire CDR3 protein is CASSLQGQGYEQYF. Drawing the rest from reference TRBV7-2 and TRBJ2-7, the complete variable domain is GAGVSQSPSNKVTEKGKDVELRCDPISGHTALYWYRQSLGQGLEFLIYFQGNSAPDKSGLPSDRFSAERTGGSVSTLTIQRTQQEDSAVYLCASSLQGQGYEQYFGPGTRLTVT.

As for this clone: The CDR3 end lies 3 residues beyond the end of the read and is filled in from the germline J gene. The V gene is TRBV30, the J gene TRBJ2-1; the match to TRBD2 covers 9 bases. The V segment lost 4 bases and the J segment 2 bases; nucleotides outside the gene matches: 6. CDR1 and CDR2 from the germline V gene are GTSNPN and SVGIG (reference sequence). This CDR3 spans 15 amino acids. The CDR3 here is CAWTPGLAAYNEQFF. CDR3 DNA (partial): TGTGCCTGGACGCCGGGACTAGCTGCCTACAATGAG.

This clone was seen many times. Coverage ceases 3 residues before the CDR3 finishes, and the germline J gene fills in the end. This sequence joins TRBV19 and TRBJ2-1; D not certain. Between the trimmed V and J ends, which lost 7 bases and 3 bases, there was a span of 7 bases. CDR3 length: 12 residues. The germline CDR1 and CDR2 sequences are LNHDA and SQIVND (reference sequence). Partial CDR3 DNA: TGTGCCAGTACTAACTACTACAATGAG. It yields the protein CASTNYYNE. The CDR3 in its entirety is CASTNYYNEQFF.